This is a list of T cell receptor beta chains from one sample in a study of graft-versus-host responses after intestinal transplantation. No antigen has been identified for these receptors. Generated by immunoSEQ multiplex PCR, the TCRdb table keeps only in-frame clones and is missing some. The data show roughly 120,000 clones, approximately 95% seen once. Material: unstimulated CD4+ T cells sorted from spleen or lymph node cells, obtained before intestinal transplant. The receptors here all came from a human donor who received an intestinal transplant. Each CDR3 is given with its conserved first and last residue. A D gene is named only where the DNA matches it firmly. Size tells how often a clone was seen (once, few, many) or the class of an expanded clone, and some rows leave it out.

clone size	J gene	D gene	V gene	CDR3 protein	CDR3 DNA
.	TRBJ2-1	TRBD2	TRBV13	CASSPGLAGPFFSYNEQFF	TGTGCCAGCAGCCCGGGACTAGCGGGCCCCTTCTTCTCCTACAATGAGCAGTTCTTC
once	TRBJ1-2	TRBD1	TRBV2	CASSAHRGNNYGYTF	TGTGCCAGCAGCGCCCACAGGGGAAATAACTATGGCTACACCTTC
.	TRBJ2-1	.	TRBV19	CASSIRDYNEQFF	TGTGCCAGTAGTATTCGGGACTACAATGAGCAGTTCTTC
.	TRBJ2-5	TRBD1	TRBV10-3	CAISESPGQGYQETQYF	TGTGCCATCAGTGAGAGTCCGGGACAGGGGTACCAAGAGACCCAGTACTTC
.	TRBJ2-3	.	TRBV18	CASSRQFEGYADTQYF	TGTGCCAGCTCACGGCAGTTCGAAGGGTACGCAGATACGCAGTATTTT
.	TRBJ1-3	.	TRBV5-8	CASSSRRGDTIYF	TGTGCCAGCAGCTCCCGAAGGGGGGACACCATATATTTT
.	TRBJ2-1	TRBD1	TRBV2	CASSDRGQTYNEQFF	TGTGCCAGCAGTGACAGGGGGCAGACCTACAATGAGCAGTTCTTC
.	TRBJ1-3	.	TRBV7-2	CASSLGPGSGNTIYF	TGTGCCAGCAGCTTAGGACCGGGTTCAGGAAACACCATATATTTT
once	TRBJ1-5	.	TRBV28	CASSHQTGPPGEPQHF	TGTGCCAGCAGTCACCAGACGGGGCCTCCCGGGGAGCCCCAGCATTTT
once	TRBJ1-3	.	TRBV7-8	CASSSGRNSGNTIYF	TGTGCCAGCAGCTCCGGACGGAACTCTGGAAACACCATATATTTT
once	TRBJ2-7	TRBD1	TRBV5-5	CASSYRQGGDEQYF	TGTGCCAGCAGCTACCGACAGGGTGGGGACGAGCAGTACTTC
.	TRBJ2-1	.	TRBV2	CASKSARLRINEQFF	TGTGCCAGTAAATCCGCCCGACTCAGAATCAATGAGCAGTTCTTC
.	TRBJ1-5	.	TRBV30	CAWSREGNQPQHF	TGTGCCTGGAGCCGAGAGGGCAATCAGCCCCAGCATTTT
.	TRBJ2-5	TRBD2	TRBV5-1	CAPKDLAGGVGTQETQYF	TGCGCTCCTAAGGATCTAGCGGGAGGCGTGGGGACTCAAGAGACCCAGTACTTC
.	TRBJ1-2	.	TRBV30	CAWSIGQGRSNGYTF	TGTGCCTGGAGTATCGGTCAGGGGAGATCGAATGGCTACACCTTC
once	TRBJ2-1	TRBD1	TRBV7-6	CASSSPSRGRNEQFF	TGTGCCAGCAGCTCACCCTCCAGGGGGCGGAATGAGCAGTTCTTC
once	TRBJ2-2	.	TRBV5-1	CASSLGLGSGTGELFF	TGCGCCAGCAGCTTGGGCCTGGGATCGGGCACCGGGGAGCTGTTTTTT
.	TRBJ2-4	.	TRBV11-2	CASSLDRTVLAKNIQYF	TGTGCCAGCAGCTTAGATCGAACAGTACTAGCCAAAAACATTCAGTACTTC
.	TRBJ2-4	.	TRBV27	CASGVGSIQYF	TGTGCCAGCGGTGTCGGTTCCATTCAGTACTTC
few	TRBJ2-7	TRBD2	TRBV7-8	CASSTQRDPKYEQYF	TGTGCCAGCAGCACTCAGCGGGACCCCAAGTACGAGCAGTACTTC
.	TRBJ2-7	TRBD2	TRBV6-5	CASRYSLAGGRVEQYF	TGTGCCAGCAGGTACTCGTTAGCGGGAGGTAGGGTCGAGCAGTACTTC
.	TRBJ2-2	TRBD2	TRBV7-9	CASSSRLAGGTGELFF	TGTGCCAGCAGCTCCCGACTAGCGGGAGGCACCGGGGAGCTGTTTTTT
.	TRBJ2-2	.	TRBV7-3	CASSFSGIAGELFF	TGTGCCAGCAGCTTCTCCGGGATCGCCGGGGAGCTGTTTTTT
.	TRBJ2-1	TRBD1	TRBV6-5	CASSQGQSSYNEQFF	TGTGCCAGCAGCCAGGGACAGAGCTCCTACAATGAGCAGTTCTTC
once	TRBJ2-7	.	TRBV28	CASSLGRLYEQYF	TGTGCCAGCAGTCTGGGCCGACTTTACGAGCAGTACTTC
.	TRBJ1-3	TRBD1	TRBV5-1	CASSLDRGDTIYF	TGCGCCAGCAGCTTGGACAGGGGGGACACCATATATTTT
.	TRBJ2-2	TRBD1	TRBV25-1	CASSVRTGETGELFF	TGTGCCAGCAGTGTCCGGACAGGGGAGACCGGGGAGCTGTTTTTT
.	TRBJ1-2	.	TRBV30	CAWTGGNGYTF	TGTGCCTGGACGGGCGGGAATGGCTACACCTTC
.	TRBJ2-5	.	TRBV4-1	CASSNNLLGGVQETQYF	TGCGCCAGCAGCAATAACCTCCTCGGGGGCGTCCAAGAGACCCAGTACTTC
.	TRBJ1-5	TRBD1	TRBV4-1	CASSQDRGGRQPQHF	TGCGCCAGCAGCCAAGACCGAGGGGGCAGGCAGCCCCAGCATTTT
.	TRBJ1-1	.	TRBV29-1	CSVNGYTEAFF	TGCAGCGTTAATGGGTACACTGAAGCTTTCTTT
.	TRBJ2-1	.	TRBV16	CASSRGTSKRDEQFF	TGTGCCAGCAGCCGCGGGACATCTAAGAGGGATGAGCAGTTCTTC
.	TRBJ1-2	.	TRBV5-1	CASSLVGSYGYTF	TGCGCCAGCAGCTTGGTGGGTAGCTATGGCTACACCTTC
.	TRBJ2-7	.	TRBV28	CASSYQGPRPEQYF	TGTGCCAGCTCTTATCAGGGCCCACGCCCGGAGCAGTACTTC
.	TRBJ1-2	TRBD1	TRBV30	CAWSVKGAGYTF	TGTGCCTGGAGTGTGAAGGGGGCGGGCTACACCTTC
.	TRBJ2-2	TRBD1	TRBV19	CASTSDREVVGTGELFF	TGTGCCAGTACCTCTGACAGGGAAGTGGTTGGAACCGGGGAGCTGTTTTTT
.	TRBJ2-7	.	TRBV10-2	CASSELAHYEQYF	TGCGCCAGCAGTGAACTAGCCCACTACGAGCAGTACTTC
.	TRBJ2-1	TRBD2	TRBV7-9	CASSSGLAGGWGNEQFF	TGTGCCAGCAGCTCCGGACTAGCGGGAGGTTGGGGCAATGAGCAGTTCTTC
.	TRBJ2-5	.	TRBV10-3	CAISESNLVGTQYF	TGTGCCATCAGTGAGTCGAATTTGGTAGGGACCCAGTACTTC
once	TRBJ1-1	TRBD1	TRBV19	CASSPQGGAGIEAFF	TGTGCCAGTAGTCCTCAGGGGGGGGCCGGAATTGAAGCTTTCTTT
.	TRBJ2-2	.	TRBV7-9	CASSSGRAGELFF	TGTGCCAGCAGCTCAGGCCGGGCCGGGGAGCTGTTTTTT
.	TRBJ2-3	TRBD2	TRBV28	CAIQREATDTQYF	TGTGCCATCCAGCGGGAGGCCACAGATACGCAGTATTTT
once	TRBJ1-1	.	TRBV6-1	CASSEDRGFPEAFF	TGTGCCAGCAGTGAAGATCGAGGGTTCCCTGAAGCTTTCTTT
.	TRBJ2-7	.	TRBV5-8	CASSPRQVSSYEQYF	TGTGCCAGCAGCCCAAGACAGGTTAGCTCCTACGAGCAGTACTTC
.	TRBJ2-5	TRBD2	TRBV28	CASSFGLAGGQETQYF	TGTGCCAGCAGTTTTGGGCTAGCGGGAGGGCAAGAGACCCAGTACTTC
.	TRBJ2-3	.	TRBV6-6	CASSVTDTQYF	TGTGCCAGCAGTGTCACAGATACGCAGTATTTT